A single sample is the source of the 25 T cell receptor beta chains below, sequenced in a study of T cell changes during pregnancy in multiple sclerosis. The method was immunoSEQ multiplex PCR; TCRdb's version includes in-frame clones alone and lacks a portion of them. The data show about 32,000 clones, with 89% seen just once and over 9.5% held by the top ten. The sample in question was CD8+ T cells from peripheral blood mononuclear cells, obtained in the second trimester of pregnancy. The receptors were sampled from a female donor with multiple sclerosis, enrolled in a pregnancy study.

This rearrangement joins TRBV5-1 to TRBJ1-1, with TRBD1 as a possible D gene (6 bases). This CDR3 contains 15 residues. Trimming shortened V by 7 bases and J by 3 bases, and 19 bases separated the two germline ends. Germline V gene lookup returns CDR1 SGHRS and CDR2 YFSETQ. CDR3 loop: CASGRGEERHTEAFF. DNA for the CDR3: TGCGCCAGCGGCAGGGGAGAGGAAAGGCACACTGAAGCTTTCTTT.

This clone was counted between two and nine times. CDR3 in DNA: TGTGCCAGCAGCCCCGGCCCCGGGGACACTGAAGCTTTCTTT. Protein: CASSPGPGDTEAFF. This chain joins TRBV16 and TRBJ1-1, with D uncertain. This CDR3 is built from 14 residues. Germline-derived CDR1 and CDR2 are KGHSY and FQNENV. Trimming removed 4 bases at V and 3 bases at J, with 12 bases between.

The gene calls are TRBV5-1 and TRBJ2-7, with D tentatively TRBD1 (6 bases). The germline V and J ends were trimmed by 5 bases and 6 bases, with 15 bases remaining between them. The germline CDR1 and CDR2 sequences are SGHRS and YFSETQ. There are 13 residues in the CDR3. CDR3 region: CASSVGDTGEQYF. CDR3 nucleotides: TGCGCCAGCAGTGTGGGGGACACGGGCGAGCAGTACTTC. Full variable domain (outside the CDR3, taken from reference TRBV5-1 and TRBJ2-7): KAGVTQTPRYLIKTRGQQVTLSCSPISGHRSVSWYQQTPGQGLQFLFEYFSETQRNKGNFPGRFSGRQFSNSRSEMNVSTLELGDSALYLCASSVGDTGEQYFGPGTRLTVT.

A single count supports this clone. J is TRBJ2-2 and V is TRBV7-6; TRBD2 matches 8 bases. V shed 2 bases, J shed 3 bases, and the junction held 5 bases outside the gene matches. The CDR3 length is 16 residues. Per germline, CDR1 SGHVS and CDR2 FNYEAQ. The CDR3 reads CASSLSTSADTGELFF. In DNA form, the CDR3 reads TGTGCCAGCAGCTTATCGACTAGCGCAGACACCGGGGAGCTGTTTTTT. Full variable domain (remainder filled in from reference TRBV7-6 and TRBJ2-2): GAGVSQSPRYKVTKRGQDVALRCDPISGHVSLYWYRQALGQGPEFLTYFNYEAQQDKSGLPNDRFSAERPEGSISTLTIQRTEQRDSAMYRCASSLSTSADTGELFFGEGSRLTVL.

The V call is TRBV5-6, the J call TRBJ2-5, with D tentatively TRBD2 (5 bases). This CDR3 is built from 14 residues. Trimming removed 3 bases from V and 5 bases from J, with 14 bases in between. In germline, CDR1 is SGHDT, CDR2 YYEEEE. The DNA for the CDR3 is TGTGCCAGCAGCTGGGCAACTAGTCTGGAGACCCAGTACTTC. Its protein product is CASSWATSLETQYF.

The chain employs TRBV6-6 and TRBJ2-1; 11 nucleotides match TRBD2. Per germline, CDR1 MNHNY and CDR2 SVGAGI (reference sequence). This CDR3 contains 16 residues. Trimming at V came to 4 bases and at J to 3 bases, leaving 5 bases not matched to a gene. DNA of the CDR3: TGTGCCAGCAGTTCTTTAGCGGGGGGGGACTACAATGAGCAGTTCTTC. Translation gives CASSSLAGGDYNEQFF.

This chain connects TRBV7-6 to TRBJ2-5; 8 nucleotides match TRBD1. This CDR3 is 19 amino acids long. Per germline, CDR1 SGHVS and CDR2 FNYEAQ. The junction had 20 bases not matched to a gene; V was cut back by 3 bases and J by 5 bases. This chain's CDR3 is CASSFGAWTGSGDLETQYF. CDR3 coding DNA: TGTGCCAGCAGCTTCGGGGCGTGGACAGGGAGTGGGGATTTGGAGACCCAGTACTTC.

This sequence joins TRBV7-9 and TRBJ1-2, with a possible D match to TRBD1 (5 bases). The V gene's germline CDR1 is SEHNR and CDR2 FQNEAQ (reference sequence). The CDR3 runs to 18 residues. The V end was cut by 2 bases, the J end by 2 bases, with 21 bases between. The CDR3 bases are TGTGCCAGCAGCTTAACGCGACGGGGGAGGTTACCAAACTATGGCTACACCTTC. Protein sequence: CASSLTRRGRLPNYGYTF.

There are a few counts of this clone. The chain is built from TRBV6-5 and TRBJ2-2, with D possibly matching TRBD2 (5 bases). V gave up 3 bases and J gave up 7 bases, with 6 bases separating them. Germline CDR1 MNHEY, CDR2 SVGAGI. This CDR3 comprises 12 residues. CDR3 in amino acids: CASSYEGGELFF. DNA for the CDR3: TGTGCCAGCAGTTATGAGGGCGGGGAGCTGTTTTTT.

This chain's CDR3 is CASSWAGSNTGELFF. CDR3 sequence (DNA): TGTGCCAGCAGTTGGGCTGGGTCGAACACCGGGGAGCTGTTTTTT. The rearrangement joins TRBV27 to TRBJ2-2, with D unclear. Trimming took 4 bases from V and 0 from J, leaving 9 bases between them. Germline loops: CDR1 MNHEY, CDR2 SMNVEV (reference sequence). This CDR3 spans 15 amino acids.

V gene TRBV6-6 combines with J gene TRBJ2-1; D gene unclear. CDR1 is MNHNY and CDR2 is SVGAGI in the germline V gene (reference sequence). Trimming left V 3 bases short and J 2 bases short, with 14 bases between. The CDR3 covers 16 residues. In DNA, the CDR3 is TGTGCCAGCAGTTATGGGCCAGCAGGCACCTACAATGAGCAGTTCTTC. Translating it yields CASSYGPAGTYNEQFF.

This sequence joins TRBV10-3 and TRBJ1-3; TRBD1 matches at 7 bases. CDR1 and CDR2 (germline): ENHRY, SYGVKD. The junction had 2 bases not matched to a gene; V was cut back by 4 bases and J by 2 bases. The CDR3 loop spans 14 amino acids. Written as DNA, the CDR3 is TGTGCCATCAGTGCGCAGGGGGCTGGAAACACCATATATTTT. Residues: CAISAQGAGNTIYF.

The chain recombines TRBV6-1 with TRBJ2-2, with 7 positions matching TRBD1. From germline, CDR1 is MNHNS and CDR2 SASEGT. J was trimmed by 6 bases and V by 4 bases; bases with no gene match: 5. This CDR3 has 14 residues. The DNA for the CDR3 is TGTGCCAGCAGTGGGGACAGCCCCTCCGGGGAGCTGTTTTTT. Encoded protein: CASSGDSPSGELFF.

The chain uses TRBV27 and TRBJ2-7; D possibly corresponds to TRBD1 (8 bases). The CDR3 has 13 residues. CDR1 and CDR2 (germline): MNHEY, SMNVEV (reference sequence). Trimming pared 7 bases from V and 5 bases from J, leaving 15 bases between. CDR3 protein: CASKREGQDEQYF. CDR3 nucleotides: TGTGCCAGCAAGAGGGAGGGACAGGACGAGCAGTACTTC.

The chain employs TRBV5-1 and TRBJ2-1; 13 bases are a match to TRBD2. Looked up from germline, CDR1 is SGHRS and CDR2 is YFSETQ. The V gene end was trimmed by 4 bases and the J gene end by 2 bases; junction bases not matched to a gene: 3. The CDR3 length is 16 residues. The CDR3 loop is CASSAGTSGTYNEQFF. The DNA of the CDR3 is TGCGCCAGCAGCGCTGGGACTAGCGGGACCTACAATGAGCAGTTCTTC.

The chain joins TRBV9 to TRBJ2-6; 7 bases agree with TRBD2. With V trimmed by 4 bases and J by 0 bases, 7 bases remained unmatched. Per germline, CDR1 SGDLS and CDR2 YYNGEE. The CDR3 is 17 residues long. CDR3 amino acids: CASSLGRVSSGANVLTF. In nucleotides, the CDR3 is TGTGCCAGCAGCCTAGGGAGGGTCAGCTCTGGGGCCAACGTCCTGACTTTC.

The chain links TRBV5-6 to TRBJ2-2, with D possibly TRBD1 on 5 matching bases. The CDR3 length is 17 residues. CDR1 SGHDT and CDR2 YYEEEE come from the germline V gene. Trimming removed 3 bases at V and 0 bases at J, with 15 bases between. The CDR3 is CASSSVLGATNTGELFF. The CDR3 nucleotides are TGTGCCAGCAGCTCAGTTCTAGGGGCTACGAACACCGGGGAGCTGTTTTTT.

J is TRBJ2-5 and V is TRBV30; TRBD2 matches 7 bases. This CDR3 has 15 residues. J was trimmed by 4 bases and V by 0 bases; bases with no gene match: 8. Germline CDR1 is GTSNPN and CDR2 is SVGIG (reference sequence). The CDR3 DNA reads as TGTGCCTGGAGTGTAGGTGGTTGGGGGGGAGAGACCCAGTACTTC. Amino acids: CAWSVGGWGGETQYF.

This clone was recorded once. The gene calls are TRBV18 and TRBJ2-4; D might be TRBD2 (5 bases). The CDR3 has 17 amino acids. Germline assignment: CDR1 KGHSH and CDR2 LQKENI. Trimming pared 3 bases from V and 5 bases from J, leaving 20 bases between. As DNA, the CDR3 is TGTGCCAGCTCACCGGACGGCATAGAAAACGGGGAAAACATTCAGTACTTC. Translated, it gives CASSPDGIENGENIQYF.

J is TRBJ1-2 and V is TRBV5-6; TRBD1 is a possible D gene (6 bases). This CDR3 comprises 16 residues. V lost 0 bases and J lost 2, with 14 bases in between. From germline, CDR1 is SGHDT and CDR2 YYEEEE. The CDR3, as DNA: TGTGCCAGCAGCTTGGGGGGGCTCGCGATAAACTATGGCTACACCTTC. Its protein product is CASSLGGLAINYGYTF.

The J gene is TRBJ2-1, the V gene TRBV2, with 13 nucleotides matching TRBD2. Looked up from germline, CDR1 is SNHLY and CDR2 is FYNNEI. The CDR3 sequence is 14 residues long. J was trimmed by 7 bases and V by 8 bases; bases with no gene match: 5. The CDR3: CASRTSGSVNEQFF. In DNA, the CDR3 is TGTGCCAGCCGGACTAGCGGGAGTGTAAATGAGCAGTTCTTC.

This clone was seen a few times. This chain joins TRBV7-9 and TRBJ2-7, with 7 nucleotides matching TRBD2. J lost 5 bases, V lost 5 bases, and 9 bases had no gene match. Germline V gene lookup returns CDR1 SEHNR and CDR2 FQNEAQ (reference sequence). The CDR3 is 14 amino acids. DNA of the CDR3: TGTGCCAGCAGCGGGGGAGCGGGGCGAAACGAGCAGTACTTC. Amino acids: CASSGGAGRNEQYF. The full variable domain, completed using reference TRBV7-9 and TRBJ2-7, is DTGVSQNPRHKITKRGQNVTFRCDPISEHNRLYWYRQTLGQGPEFLTYFQNEAQLEKSRLLSDRFSAERPKGSFSTLEIQRTEQGDSAMYLCASSGGAGRNEQYFGPGTRLTVT.

The CDR3 nucleotides are TGTGCCAGCAGCTTAGCTGACAGGCGGAATGAAAAACTGTTTTTT. It yields the protein CASSLADRRNEKLFF. The chain recombines TRBV7-9 with TRBJ1-4, with a possible D match to TRBD1 (6 bases). CDR1 is SEHNR and CDR2 is FQNEAQ in the germline V gene (reference sequence). The CDR3 extends over 15 amino acids. Between the trimmed V and J ends, which lost 0 bases and 5 bases, there was a span of 10 bases.

The chain combines TRBV7-9 with TRBJ2-7; 8 nucleotides agree with TRBD1. Germline V gives CDR1 SEHNR, CDR2 FQNEAQ (reference sequence). V shed 4 bases and J 7 bases; nucleotides not matched to a gene: 6. The length of the CDR3 is 13 residues. The CDR3 DNA follows: TGTGCCAGCAGCTCACCAGGGGGCGAGGAGCAGTACTTC. This sequence encodes CASSSPGGEEQYF.

This clone was observed a few times. V usage is TRBV6-6 and J usage is TRBJ1-4; D perhaps matches TRBD1 (6 bases). The CDR3 consists of 13 residues. The germline V and J ends were trimmed by 0 bases and 8 bases, with 7 bases remaining between them. CDR1 is MNHNY, CDR2 SVGAGI, per germline (reference sequence). The DNA for the CDR3 is TGTGCCAGCAGTTACTCGACAGGAGAAAAACTGTTTTTT. Translating it yields CASSYSTGEKLFF.